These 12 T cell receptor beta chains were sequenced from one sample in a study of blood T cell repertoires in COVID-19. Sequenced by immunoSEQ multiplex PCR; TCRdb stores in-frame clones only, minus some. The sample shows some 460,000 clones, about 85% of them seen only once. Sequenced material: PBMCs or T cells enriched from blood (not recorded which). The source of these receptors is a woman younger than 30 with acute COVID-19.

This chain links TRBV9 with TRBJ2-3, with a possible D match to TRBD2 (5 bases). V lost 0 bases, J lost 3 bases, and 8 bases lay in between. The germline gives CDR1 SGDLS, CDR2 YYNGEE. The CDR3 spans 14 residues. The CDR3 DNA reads TGTGCCAGCAGCGTAGCTACGGGAACAGATACGCAGTATTTT. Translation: CASSVATGTDTQYF. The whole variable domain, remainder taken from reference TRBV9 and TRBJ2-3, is DSGVTQTPKHLITATGQRVTLRCSPRSGDLSVYWYQQSLDQGLQFLIQYYNGEERAKGNILERFSAQQFPDLHSELNLSSLELGDSALYFCASSVATGTDTQYFGPGTRLTVL.

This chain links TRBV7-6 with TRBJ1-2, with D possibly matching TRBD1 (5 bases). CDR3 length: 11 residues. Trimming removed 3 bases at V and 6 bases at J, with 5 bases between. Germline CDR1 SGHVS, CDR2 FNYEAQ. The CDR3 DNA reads TGTGCCAGCAGCTTCAGGGATGGCTACACCTTC. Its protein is CASSFRDGYTF.

CDR3 residues: CASSLNSGTVTYEQYF. CDR3 nucleotides: TGTGCCAGCAGCTTAAACTCCGGGACAGTCACCTACGAGCAGTACTTC. The rearrangement joins TRBV7-2 to TRBJ2-7, with TRBD1 identical over 7 bases. V was pared by 2 bases and J by 2 bases, with 9 bases of the junction left unmatched. The germline V gene encodes CDR1 SGHTA and CDR2 FQGNSA. The CDR3 is made up of 16 amino acids.

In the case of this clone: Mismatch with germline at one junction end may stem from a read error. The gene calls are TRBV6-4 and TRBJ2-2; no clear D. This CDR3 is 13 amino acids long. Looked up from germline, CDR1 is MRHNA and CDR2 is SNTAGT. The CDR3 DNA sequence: TGTGCCAGTAGTGAAACAGACGGCGGGGAGCTGTTTTTT. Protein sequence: CASSETDGGELFF.

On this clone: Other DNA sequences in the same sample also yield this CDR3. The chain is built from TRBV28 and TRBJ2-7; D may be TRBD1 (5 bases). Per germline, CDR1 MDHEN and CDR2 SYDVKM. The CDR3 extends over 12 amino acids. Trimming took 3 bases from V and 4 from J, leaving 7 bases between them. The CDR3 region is CASSFRGYEQYF. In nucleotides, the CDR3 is TGTGCCAGCAGTTTTAGGGGTTACGAGCAGTACTTC.

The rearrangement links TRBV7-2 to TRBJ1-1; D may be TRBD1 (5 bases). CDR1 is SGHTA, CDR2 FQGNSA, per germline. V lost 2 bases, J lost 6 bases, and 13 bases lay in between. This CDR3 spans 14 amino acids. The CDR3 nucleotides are TGTGCCAGCAGCTTAATCCAGGGTAACTCTGAAGCTTTCTTT. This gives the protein CASSLIQGNSEAFF.

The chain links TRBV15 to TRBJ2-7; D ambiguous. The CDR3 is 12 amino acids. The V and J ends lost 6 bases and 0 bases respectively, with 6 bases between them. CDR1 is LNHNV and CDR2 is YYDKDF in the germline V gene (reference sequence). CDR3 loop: CATSPSSYEQYF. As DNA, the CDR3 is TGTGCCACCAGTCCTAGCTCCTACGAGCAGTACTTC.

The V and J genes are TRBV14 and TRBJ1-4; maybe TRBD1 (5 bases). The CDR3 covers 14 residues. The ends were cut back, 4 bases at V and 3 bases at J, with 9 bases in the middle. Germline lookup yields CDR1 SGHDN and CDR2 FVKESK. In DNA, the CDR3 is TGTGCCAGCAGCCCCCAGGGCCCTAATGAAAAACTGTTTTTT. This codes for CASSPQGPNEKLFF.

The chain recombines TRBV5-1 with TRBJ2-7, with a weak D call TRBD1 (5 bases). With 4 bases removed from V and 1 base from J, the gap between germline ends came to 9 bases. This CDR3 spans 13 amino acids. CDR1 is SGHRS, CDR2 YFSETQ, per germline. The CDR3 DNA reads TGCGCCAGCAGCGGGGCGGCTTCCTACGAGCAGTACTTC. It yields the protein CASSGAASYEQYF.

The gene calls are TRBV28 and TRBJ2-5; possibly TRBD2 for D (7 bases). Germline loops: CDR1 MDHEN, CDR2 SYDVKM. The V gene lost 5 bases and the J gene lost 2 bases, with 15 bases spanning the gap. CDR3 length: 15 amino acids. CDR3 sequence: CASSKGGRDQETQYF. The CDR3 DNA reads TGTGCCAGCAGTAAAGGGGGGAGGGATCAAGAGACCCAGTACTTC.

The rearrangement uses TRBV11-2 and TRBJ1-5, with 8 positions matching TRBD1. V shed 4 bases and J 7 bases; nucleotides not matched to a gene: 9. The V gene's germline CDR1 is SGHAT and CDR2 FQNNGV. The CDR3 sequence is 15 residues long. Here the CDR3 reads CASSSGQGPGQPQHF. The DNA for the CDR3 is TGTGCCAGCAGCTCCGGACAGGGCCCAGGGCAGCCCCAGCATTTT.

For the CDR3, the DNA is TGCGCCAGCAGCCAGGATGGGGGCTGGGATTCACCCCTCCACTTT. This sequence encodes CASSQDGGWDSPLHF. The J gene is TRBJ1-6, the V gene TRBV4-3; D might be TRBD1 (6 bases). Germline-derived CDR1 and CDR2 are LGHNA and YSLEER. CDR3 length: 15 amino acids. V was pared by 3 bases and J by 8 bases, with 14 bases between.